This TCR beta chain is drawn from a study of radiotherapy plus CTLA-4 blockade in lung cancer. Study at large: The study recorded objective responses in roughly a sixth of patients and disease control in around 33%. The study's findings and limits: Tumor-derived TCR clones expanded in blood after radiotherapy plus ipilimumab. Per reports, early blood T cell clone dynamics, plus interferon-beta, forecast response most strongly.

Remarks on this clone: Its antigen is undetermined.

This CDR3 region has 16 residues. Germline trimming cut 2 bases from V and 3 bases from J; bases unmatched to any gene: 8. Germline-derived CDR1 and CDR2 are MNHEY and SVGAGI. Focal radiation plus CTLA-4 blockade with ipilimumab was given to patients with chemo-refractory metastatic non-small-cell lung cancer. Using immunoSEQ multiplex PCR, the repertoire was profiled, and TCRdb retains in-frame clones only, with some absent. The sample shows tens of thousands of clones, approximately 79% of them seen only once. Source: peripheral blood, taken from a patient treated with radiotherapy plus ipilimumab. The chain carries TRBV6-5 and TRBJ1-1; TRBD1 matches at 8 bases. The source of this sequence is a human donor with non-small cell lung cancer whose response to radiotherapy plus ipilimumab could not be evaluated. Some clones in this sample may be carry-over from other donors' samples. The CDR3 is CASSYLLGQGHTEAFF. DNA of the CDR3: TGTGCCAGCAGTTACCTTCTCGGACAGGGACACACTGAAGCTTTCTTT.